The rows below give T cell receptor beta chains drawn from one sample of a study of post-analysis software for immune sequencing data. A single record per CDR3 protein comes from TCRdb applying MiXCR to the PCR reads. The sample holds over 700,000 distinct CDR3 sequences, 25% to 30% seen once. Sequencing was performed on blood. Every receptor here comes from a girl aged 5-17 years with multiple sclerosis. The CDR3 runs from the conserved cysteine through the conserved F or W. The D gene is left open where the match is weak. Where a row states a size, it is once, few, many or the class of an expanded clone; other rows omit it.

j_gene: TRBJ2-3
d_gene: -
abundance: -
v_gene: TRBV5-1
CDR3nt: TGCGCCAGCAGCCCGGCTGGGGCTATGGTCGCAGATACGCAGTATTTT
CDR3aa: CASSPAGAMVADTQYF

j_gene: TRBJ1-1
d_gene: -
abundance: -
v_gene: TRBV20-1
CDR3nt: TGCAGTGCGCCGACTCCGGACACTGAAGCTTTCTTT
CDR3aa: CSAPTPDTEAFF

j_gene: TRBJ2-7
d_gene: TRBD2
abundance: -
v_gene: TRBV20-1
CDR3nt: TGCAGTGCTAGAGATTTTTTATCGGCTAGCGGGAGCTACGAGCAGTACTTC
CDR3aa: CSARDFLSASGSYEQYF

j_gene: TRBJ2-1
d_gene: TRBD1
abundance: -
v_gene: TRBV7-2
CDR3nt: TGTGCCAGCAGCCCAGGGCTGGGACAGGCTAAACATGCTGAGCAGTTCTTC
CDR3aa: CASSPGLGQAKHAEQFF

j_gene: TRBJ2-5
d_gene: TRBD2
abundance: -
v_gene: TRBV7-8
CDR3nt: TGTGCCAGCAGCTTATCCGGGACTAGTAAAGAGACCCAGTACTTC
CDR3aa: CASSLSGTSKETQYF

j_gene: TRBJ2-5
d_gene: -
abundance: many
v_gene: TRBV29-1
CDR3nt: TGCAGCGTCTACGGGTACTCCCAAGAGACCCAGTACTTC
CDR3aa: CSVYGYSQETQYF

j_gene: TRBJ2-1
d_gene: TRBD1
abundance: few
v_gene: TRBV4-1
CDR3nt: TGCGCCAGCAGCCAAGATACTGCGGGACAGGGACATGAGCAGTTCTTC
CDR3aa: CASSQDTAGQGHEQFF

j_gene: TRBJ2-3
d_gene: TRBD2
abundance: -
v_gene: TRBV20-1
CDR3nt: TGCAGTGCTACGCAACTAGCGGGATATACAGATACGCAGTATTTT
CDR3aa: CSATQLAGYTDTQYF

j_gene: TRBJ1-1
d_gene: -
abundance: few
v_gene: TRBV5-4
CDR3nt: TGTGCCAGCAGTTATTGGCGCATGGGGTTGGGTGAAGCTTTCTTT
CDR3aa: CASSYWRMGLGEAFF

j_gene: TRBJ1-1
d_gene: -
abundance: few
v_gene: TRBV7-9
CDR3nt: TGTGCCAGCAGCTTAAAGACAGGAGTTGGTCTGGATGAAGCTTTCTTT
CDR3aa: CASSLKTGVGLDEAFF

j_gene: TRBJ1-5
d_gene: -
abundance: few
v_gene: TRBV4-2
CDR3nt: TGTGCCAGCAGCCCTCAACCGGGGAACCAGCCCCAGCATTTT
CDR3aa: CASSPQPGNQPQHF

j_gene: TRBJ1-4
d_gene: -
abundance: many
v_gene: TRBV29-1
CDR3nt: TGCAGCGGAGCCCTCCGAACCGGTGGTGATAGACTGTTTTTT
CDR3aa: CSGALRTGGDRLFF

j_gene: TRBJ2-5
d_gene: -
abundance: -
v_gene: TRBV20-1
CDR3nt: TGCTCCGAAGGGCAGGGCCAAGAGACCCAGTACTTC
CDR3aa: CSEGQGQETQYF

j_gene: TRBJ1-1
d_gene: TRBD1
abundance: -
v_gene: TRBV29-1
CDR3nt: TGCAGCGGCGGGCGTACAGGGGGCCTCGCTGAAGCTTTCTTT
CDR3aa: CSGGRTGGLAEAFF

j_gene: TRBJ2-7
d_gene: -
abundance: -
v_gene: TRBV5-1
CDR3nt: TGCGCCAACAGCTTGGGTCCACGATCCTACGAGCAGTACTTC
CDR3aa: CANSLGPRSYEQYF

j_gene: TRBJ2-7
d_gene: TRBD2
abundance: -
v_gene: TRBV20-1
CDR3nt: TGCAGTGCTATCCCGACTAGCGGGACTCTCGAGCAGTACTTC
CDR3aa: CSAIPTSGTLEQYF